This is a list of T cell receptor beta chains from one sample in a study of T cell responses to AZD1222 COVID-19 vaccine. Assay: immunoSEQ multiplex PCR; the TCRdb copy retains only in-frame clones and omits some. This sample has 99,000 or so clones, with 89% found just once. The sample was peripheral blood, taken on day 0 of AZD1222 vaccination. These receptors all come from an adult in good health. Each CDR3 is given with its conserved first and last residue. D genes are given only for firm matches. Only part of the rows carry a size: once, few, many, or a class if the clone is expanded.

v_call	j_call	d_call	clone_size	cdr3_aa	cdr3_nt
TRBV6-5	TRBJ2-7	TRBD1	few	CASSYSGTGSYEQYF	TGTGCCAGCAGTTACTCGGGGACAGGGTCCTACGAGCAGTACTTC
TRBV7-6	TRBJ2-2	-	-	CASSPLQGWGSGELFF	TGTGCCAGCAGCCCTCTTCAGGGCTGGGGTTCCGGGGAGCTGTTTTTT
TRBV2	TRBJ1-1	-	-	CASRPRQSEAFF	TGTGCCAGCAGGCCCCGACAGAGTGAAGCTTTCTTT
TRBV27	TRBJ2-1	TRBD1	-	CASARRDRESNEQFF	TGTGCCAGCGCCCGCCGGGACAGGGAATCTAATGAGCAGTTCTTC
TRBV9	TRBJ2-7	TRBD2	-	CASSGDRTSSNEQYF	TGTGCCAGCAGCGGAGACCGGACTAGTTCCAACGAGCAGTACTTC
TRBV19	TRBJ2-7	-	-	CASRSGIGEQYF	TGTGCCAGTAGGTCAGGGATCGGCGAGCAGTACTTC
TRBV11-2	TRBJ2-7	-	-	CASSPDGVGTYEQYF	TGTGCCAGCAGCCCGGACGGGGTCGGGACCTACGAGCAGTACTTC
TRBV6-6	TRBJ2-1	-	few	CASSLGWGYSYNEQFF	TGTGCCAGCAGTTTGGGGTGGGGGTACTCCTACAATGAGCAGTTCTTC
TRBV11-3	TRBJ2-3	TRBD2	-	CASSLSLPLYGGGEDTQYF	TGTGCCAGCAGCTTATCCCTACCTCTTTATGGCGGGGGGGAGGATACGCAGTATTTT
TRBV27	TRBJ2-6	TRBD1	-	CASSYWTGGSGANVLTF	TGTGCCAGCAGTTACTGGACAGGGGGCTCTGGGGCCAACGTCCTGACTTTC
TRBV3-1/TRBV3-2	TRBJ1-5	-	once	CASSPPQIRGNNQPQHF	TGTGCCAGCAGCCCCCCTCAAATAAGGGGCAACAATCAGCCCCAGCATTTT
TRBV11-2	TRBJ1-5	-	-	CASSLDYGVSNQPQHF	TGTGCCAGCAGCTTAGATTACGGGGTAAGCAATCAGCCCCAGCATTTT
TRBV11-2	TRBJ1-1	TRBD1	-	CASSSTDRMNTEAFF	TGTGCCAGCAGCTCTACGGACAGGATGAACACTGAAGCTTTCTTT
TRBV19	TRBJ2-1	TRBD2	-	CATQVAGGLYNEQFF	TGTGCCACTCAAGTAGCGGGGGGCCTCTACAATGAGCAGTTCTTC
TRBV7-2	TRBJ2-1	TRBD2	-	CASSLVIIGTSNEQFF	TGTGCCAGCAGCTTAGTAATTATAGGGACTAGTAATGAGCAGTTCTTC
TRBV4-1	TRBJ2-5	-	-	CASSQEVVGKTQYF	TGCGCCAGCAGCCAAGAAGTCGTTGGAAAGACCCAGTACTTC
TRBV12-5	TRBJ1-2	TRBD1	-	CASGLVHTGADGYTF	TGTGCTAGTGGTTTGGTACATACAGGGGCCGATGGCTACACCTTC
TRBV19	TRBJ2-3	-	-	CASTTSGRTDTQYF	TGTGCCAGTACCACTAGTGGTCGGACAGATACGCAGTATTTT
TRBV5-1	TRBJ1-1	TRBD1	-	CASSSGTGTEAFF	TGCGCCAGCAGCTCCGGGACAGGGACTGAAGCTTTCTTT
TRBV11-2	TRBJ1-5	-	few	CASSISGWNQPQHF	TGTGCCAGCAGTATCTCAGGGTGGAATCAGCCCCAGCATTTT
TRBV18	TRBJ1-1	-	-	CASSRNREAFF	TGTGCCAGCTCACGGAACAGGGAAGCTTTCTTT
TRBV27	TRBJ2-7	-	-	CASSLSRNGEQYF	TGTGCCAGCAGTTTATCCAGGAACGGCGAGCAGTACTTC
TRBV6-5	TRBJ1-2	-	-	CASTGGINYGYTF	TGTGCCAGCACGGGCGGGATTAACTATGGCTACACCTTC
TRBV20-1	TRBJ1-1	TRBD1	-	CSASRDSSNTEAFF	TGCAGTGCTAGTAGGGACAGTTCGAACACTGAAGCTTTCTTT
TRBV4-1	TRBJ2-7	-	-	CASSQGGRYEQYF	TGCGCCAGCAGCCAAGGAGGGAGATACGAGCAGTACTTC